A single sample gave rise to the 16 T cell receptor beta chains below, sequenced in a study of shared clonotypes between healthy human individuals. Here immunoSEQ multiplex PCR was the method, and the copy in TCRdb shows in-frame clones only, minus some. The sample records about 2.2 million clones, about 92% being singletons. Naive CD8 cells were CD45RO-negative, positively selected for CCR7, excluding terminally differentiated effector memory CD45RA+ cells. The source material was naive CD8+ T cells from PBMCs. The source is a man aged 18-30 years in good health. Some clones in this sample may be carry-over from other donors' samples.

The chain uses TRBV6-5 and TRBJ2-1; D is unclear. V was trimmed by 4 bases and J by 4 bases, leaving 5 bases between them. This CDR3 region has 12 residues. Germline loops: CDR1 MNHEY, CDR2 SVGAGI. The CDR3: CASSSLYNEQFF. The CDR3 DNA sequence: TGTGCCAGCAGTTCCCTTTACAATGAGCAGTTCTTC.

The V and J genes are TRBV10-1 and TRBJ2-7; no clear D. The germline CDR1 and CDR2 sequences are WNHNN and SYGVQD (reference sequence). CDR3 length: 16 residues. V lost 1 base and J 1 base, leaving 14 bases between the germline ends. In DNA form, the CDR3 reads TGCGCCAGCAGTGAGTTTGGGGAACCCTTTTCCTACGAGCAGTACTTC. Translated, it gives CASSEFGEPFSYEQYF.

This clone came up once. This chain connects TRBV2 to TRBJ1-5; 9 nucleotides match TRBD1. The V gene end was trimmed by 6 bases and the J gene end by 5 bases; junction bases not matched to a gene: 5. Germline lookup yields CDR1 SNHLY and CDR2 FYNNEI. This CDR3 contains 14 residues. CDR3 bases: TGTGCCAGCAGACAGGGGGCCGGGGATCAGCCCCAGCATTTT. Its translation: CASRQGAGDQPQHF.

The chain links TRBV7-6 to TRBJ1-4; TRBD1 matches at 7 bases. The CDR3 runs to 16 residues. The trim removed 5 bases at V and 3 bases at J, leaving 9 bases unmatched. CDR1 is SGHVS and CDR2 is FNYEAQ in the germline V gene. For the CDR3, the DNA is TGTGCCAGCAGCCCCACCCCAGGGGGATCTAATGAAAAACTGTTTTTT. It yields the protein CASSPTPGGSNEKLFF.

The rearrangement uses TRBV19 and TRBJ1-5; TRBD1 matches at 8 bases. The germline V gene encodes CDR1 LNHDA and CDR2 SQIVND (reference sequence). The V segment lost 7 bases and the J segment 7 bases; nucleotides outside the gene matches: 9. The CDR3 contains 14 residues. In DNA form, the CDR3 reads TGTGCCAGTACCCCGGACAGGGAGGGACAGCCCCAGCATTTT. Translating it yields CASTPDREGQPQHF.

This chain connects TRBV5-3 to TRBJ2-2; 8 bases fit TRBD1. TRBV5-3 is identified as an open reading frame with a role that is uncertain. After removal of 4 bases from V and 6 bases from J, the junction contained 14 bases not matched to a gene. CDR3 length equals 17 residues. CDR3 sequence (DNA): TGTGCCAGAAGCCGAAGAATGGACAGGGCGGCGGCCGGGGAGCTGTTTTTT. The encoded protein is CARSRRMDRAAAGELFF.

This chain joins TRBV11-2 and TRBJ2-1, with 9 bases matching TRBD1. Germline CDR1 SGHAT, CDR2 FQNNGV. The CDR3 is made up of 15 amino acids. J was trimmed by 8 bases and V by 5 bases; bases with no gene match: 10. The DNA for the CDR3 is TGTGCCAGCAGCACTTGGACAGGGGATTTCGATGAGCAGTTCTTC. It codes for CASSTWTGDFDEQFF.

The chain is built from TRBV27 and TRBJ2-3; no clear D. Germline V lookup: CDR1 MNHEY, CDR2 SMNVEV (reference sequence). The CDR3 sequence is 9 residues long. Trimming left V 3 bases short and J 10 bases short, with 2 bases between. This CDR3 is CASSFAQYF. The CDR3, as DNA: TGTGCCAGCAGTTTCGCGCAGTATTTT.

This clone was observed once. This chain joins TRBV15 and TRBJ2-5, with TRBD1 as a possible D gene (7 bases). Trimming removed 3 bases from V and 1 base from J, with 15 bases in between. CDR3 length: 16 residues. Germline V gene data show CDR1 as LNHNV and CDR2 as YYDKDF (reference sequence). In nucleotides, the CDR3 is TGTGCCACCAGCAGGGAGTGGGGGGACAGCCAAGAGACCCAGTACTTC. Its translation: CATSREWGDSQETQYF.

This chain links TRBV25-1 with TRBJ1-4; 7 bases are a match to TRBD1. The CDR3 has 15 amino acids. The germline CDR1 and CDR2 sequences are MGHDK and SYGVNS. The J segment lost 7 bases and the V segment lost 0 bases, leaving 5 bases of the junction unmatched. The CDR3 reads CASSEYGQASEKLFF. The DNA for the CDR3 is TGTGCCAGCAGTGAATATGGACAGGCCAGTGAAAAACTGTTTTTT. The whole variable domain, filled in from reference TRBV25-1 and TRBJ1-4, reads EADIYQTPRYLVIGTGKKITLECSQTMGHDKMYWYQQDPGMELHLIHYSYGVNSTEKGDLSSESTVSRIRTEHFPLTLESARPSHTSQYLCASSEYGQASEKLFFGSGTQLSVL.

The chain uses TRBV27 and TRBJ2-1; 8 bases align to TRBD1. CDR1 and CDR2 (germline): MNHEY, SMNVEV (reference sequence). The CDR3 is 18 amino acids. The V and J ends lost 6 bases and 5 bases, in that order; junction bases with no gene match: 18. CDR3 in DNA: TGTGCCAGCAGAACGCTCCGGACAGGGAATCCCCGAGACAATGAGCAGTTCTTC. Its protein product is CASRTLRTGNPRDNEQFF.

This chain joins TRBV2 and TRBJ2-1; no reliable D call. The length of the CDR3 is 15 residues. Germline V lookup: CDR1 SNHLY, CDR2 FYNNEI. V gave up 3 bases and J gave up 5 bases, with 14 bases separating them. This CDR3 is CASSEYSGRHNEQFF. The CDR3 DNA sequence: TGTGCCAGCAGTGAGTATTCTGGGCGCCACAATGAGCAGTTCTTC.

The CDR3: CASSLGAGGAQYF. The CDR3 nucleotides are TGTGCCAGCAGCTTAGGGGCCGGAGGTGCGCAGTATTTT. The chain carries TRBV11-2 and TRBJ2-3, with D maybe TRBD2 (5 bases). CDR1 and CDR2 (germline): SGHAT, FQNNGV. The CDR3 contains 13 residues. The germline V and J ends were trimmed by 1 base and 10 bases, with 12 bases remaining between them.

The chain combines TRBV27 with TRBJ2-7; weak D call: TRBD1 (6 bases). CDR1 is MNHEY, CDR2 SMNVEV, per germline (reference sequence). This CDR3 spans 13 amino acids. The germline V and J ends were trimmed by 2 bases and 5 bases, with 10 bases remaining between them. The CDR3 spells CASSLRGRDEQYF. The CDR3 bases are TGTGCCAGCAGTTTAAGGGGGAGAGACGAGCAGTACTTC.

The chain joins TRBV9 to TRBJ2-1; perhaps TRBD2 as D (6 bases). This CDR3 is built from 14 residues. Germline CDR1 is SGDLS and CDR2 is YYNGEE. V was shortened by 4 bases and J by 9 bases, with 17 bases between the two germline ends. The CDR3 sequence is CASSTGTPKREQFF. For the CDR3, the DNA is TGTGCCAGCAGCACCGGGACTCCTAAACGTGAGCAGTTCTTC.

The rearrangement joins TRBV9 to TRBJ2-3; TRBD2 agrees at 12 bases. The J segment lost 5 bases and the V segment lost 4 bases, leaving 14 bases of the junction unmatched. CDR3 size: 18 residues. Germline V gene sequence: CDR1 SGDLS, CDR2 YYNGEE. DNA for the CDR3: TGTGCCAGCAGCCCCCAGGAGACTAGCGGGAGTGGTTTAGATACGCAGTATTTT. Protein sequence: CASSPQETSGSGLDTQYF. Combining the CDR3 with reference TRBV9 and TRBJ2-3 gives the whole variable domain DSGVTQTPKHLITATGQRVTLRCSPRSGDLSVYWYQQSLDQGLQFLIQYYNGEERAKGNILERFSAQQFPDLHSELNLSSLELGDSALYFCASSPQETSGSGLDTQYFGPGTRLTVL.